This passage covers 22 T cell receptor beta chains from one sample sequenced in a study of regulatory T cells in long-lasting Graves disease. Time point: newly diagnosed GD, antithyroid drugs for less than 3 months. PBMC RNA served as the TCR library source. Arm-PCR of CDR3 regions with iRepertoire HTBI primers generated TCR beta libraries. TCRdb itself ran the multiplex PCR reads through MiXCR, one entry per CDR3 protein. The sample gives roughly 400,000 distinct CDR3 sequences, roughly 15% of which show up once; about 25% is in the top ten. A further study also used this sample, focusing on T cells in Graves' hyperthyroidism and ophthalmopathy.

The material sequenced was peripheral blood mononuclear cells (PBMCs), taken at new diagnosis, from a patient treated with antithyroid drugs. The origin of the receptors is a woman between 18 and 29 years old with Graves disease.

The chain uses TRBV3-1 and TRBJ2-1; TRBD2 matches 11 bases. Judging by the DNA end, TRBJ2-4 fits better; the J call may be wrong. The CDR3 is made up of 13 amino acids. Looked up from germline, CDR1 is LGHDT and CDR2 is YNNKEL (reference sequence). The CDR3 loop reads CASRPVAGGIQYF. CDR3 sequence (DNA): TGTGCCAGCAGACCTGTAGCGGGAGGGATTCAGTACTTC.

On this clonotype: A much larger clone lies a single base off, so this may be a read error. The chain combines TRBV11-2 with TRBJ2-7, with D tentatively TRBD1 (5 bases). CDR3 size: 13 residues. With 0 bases removed from V and 10 bases from J, the gap between germline ends came to 13 bases. Germline loops: CDR1 SGHAT, CDR2 FQNNGV. The CDR3 spells CASSLDRAGNQYF. CDR3 nucleotide sequence: TGTGCCAGCAGCTTAGATAGGGCAGGGAACCAGTACTTC.

The rearrangement uses TRBV24-1 and TRBJ2-7; D is unclear. The CDR3 is made up of 13 amino acids. V shed 5 bases and J shed 3 bases, with 10 bases lying between them. Germline CDR1 KGHDR, CDR2 SFDVKD. CDR3 sequence reads: CATSAGGNYEQYF. The CDR3 nucleotides read TGTGCCACCAGTGCGGGCGGTAACTACGAGCAGTACTTC.

Many counts were recorded for this clonotype. CDR3 bases: TGTGCCACTGCCGCCCAACAGGGAGGCGGAGAGACCCAGTACTTC. Its protein is CATAAQQGGGETQYF. The chain has TRBV12-3 or TRBV12-4 and TRBJ2-5; tentatively, D is TRBD1 or TRBD2 (6 bases each). CDR3 length: 15 amino acids. The V end was cut by 10 bases, the J end by 4 bases, with 22 bases between.

The chain links TRBV9 to TRBJ2-1; TRBD1 matches at 7 bases. This CDR3 has 16 residues. Germline V gene data show CDR1 as SGDLS and CDR2 as YYNGEE. With V trimmed by 3 bases and J by 0 bases, 6 bases remained unmatched. The CDR3 DNA reads TGTGCCAGCAGCGCTCGACAGGGCCGCTCCTACAATGAGCAGTTCTTC. It specifies CASSARQGRSYNEQFF.

This sequence joins TRBV6-1 and TRBJ2-1, with TRBD2 matching 8 bases. Per germline, CDR1 MNHNS and CDR2 SASEGT. The CDR3 totals 13 residues. V lost 7 bases, J lost 6 bases, and 5 bases stayed unmatched. This chain's CDR3 is CASNGLALNEQFF. For the CDR3, the DNA is TGTGCCAGCAATGGACTAGCTCTCAATGAGCAGTTCTTC.

This clonotype occurred many times. CDR3 amino acids: CASSLPLGNTIYF. In DNA form, the CDR3 reads TGTGCCAGCAGTCTTCCACTAGGAAACACCATATATTTT. This sequence joins TRBV28 and TRBJ1-3, with D unclear. V was cut by 5 bases and J by 4 bases, with 9 bases left in between. The germline V gene encodes CDR1 MDHEN and CDR2 SYDVKM. The CDR3 extends over 13 amino acids.

This clonotype has a count of ten or more. The V gene is TRBV28, the J gene TRBJ2-7; TRBD1 aligns across 7 bases. Per the germline V gene, CDR1 is MDHEN and CDR2 is SYDVKM. J lost 0 bases, V lost 7 bases, and 3 bases had no gene match. This CDR3 has 13 residues. CDR3 loop: CASIRGNSYEQYF. DNA for the CDR3: TGTGCCAGCATCAGGGGGAACTCCTACGAGCAGTACTTC.

This clonotype was recorded at least ten times. This chain connects TRBV13 to TRBJ1-1, with D hard to call. With 4 bases removed from V and 0 bases from J, the gap between germline ends came to 15 bases. Germline-derived CDR1 and CDR2 are PRHDT and FYEKMQ (reference sequence). The length of the CDR3 is 16 residues. The CDR3 DNA sequence: TGTGCCAGCAGCTGGGCCCCCCTACCCATGAACACTGAAGCTTTCTTT. Protein: CASSWAPLPMNTEAFF.

Remarks on this clonotype: Just one base apart from a much larger clone, this may be a read error. This chain connects TRBV28 to TRBJ2-5; D unresolved. CDR1 is MDHEN and CDR2 is SYDVKM in the germline V gene. Trimming took off 6 bases at V and 11 bases at J, with 16 bases between the two ends. The CDR3 sequence is 12 residues long. The chain's CDR3 is CASRLGSAEQYF. The DNA for the CDR3 is TGTGCCAGCAGGCTAGGAAGTGCTGAGCAGTACTTC.

This clonotype was picked up a small number of times. This chain uses TRBV7-9 with TRBJ2-7, with 9 bases identical to TRBD2. Germline loops: CDR1 SEHNR, CDR2 FQNEAQ (reference sequence). This CDR3 region has 16 residues. Germline trimming cut 1 base from V and 3 bases from J; bases unmatched to any gene: 7. Here the CDR3 DNA reads TGTGCCAGCAGCTTAGGGCGCGGGAGGGCCATCTACGAGCAGTACTTC. This gives the protein CASSLGRGRAIYEQYF.

The chain links TRBV9 to TRBJ2-5, with TRBD1 matching 9 bases. CDR1 and CDR2 from the germline V gene are SGDLS and YYNGEE. This CDR3 contains 17 residues. Losses at the gene ends were 0 bases for V and 3 bases for J; bases not matched to a gene: 9. CDR3 amino acids: CASSVGITGQGEETQYF. The CDR3 coding sequence is TGTGCCAGCAGCGTAGGTATTACGGGACAGGGAGAAGAGACCCAGTACTTC.

With regard to this clonotype: A much more abundant neighbour one base away suggests this may be a read error. V is TRBV11-2 and J is TRBJ2-7; no definite D call. Germline lookup yields CDR1 SGHAT and CDR2 FQNNGV. This CDR3 spans 13 amino acids. The DNA for the CDR3 is TGTGCCAGCAGCTTAGAAGGGCCCTACGAGCACTACTTC. It encodes CASSLEGPYEHYF.

This clonotype was counted ten times or more. The V gene is TRBV7-2, the J gene TRBJ2-2; 15 bases map to TRBD2. Germline-derived CDR1 and CDR2 are SGHTA and FQGNSA. Germline trimming cut 5 bases from V and 4 bases from J; bases unmatched to any gene: 11. This CDR3 is built from 19 residues. This CDR3 reads CASSAGTSGRKGATGELFF. CDR3 nucleotides: TGTGCCAGCAGCGCCGGGACTAGCGGGAGGAAAGGGGCCACCGGGGAGCTGTTTTTT.

This sequence joins TRBV10-3 and TRBJ2-1; 14 nucleotides align to TRBD2. Germline V gives CDR1 ENHRY, CDR2 SYGVKD. J gave up 5 bases and V 5 bases, and 5 bases lay outside the gene matches. The CDR3 is made up of 16 amino acids. CDR3 coding DNA: TGTGCCATCAGTTCTCGGACTAGCGGGAGGAACAATGAGCAGTTCTTC. It encodes CAISSRTSGRNNEQFF.

The chain is built from TRBV14 and TRBJ1-1; maybe TRBD1 (5 bases). The CDR3 totals 20 residues. CDR1 and CDR2 (germline): SGHDN, FVKESK. The V and J ends lost 3 bases and 3 bases respectively, with 29 bases between them. The CDR3 DNA follows: TGTGCCAGCAGCCACGGTCCAGGGAGCGACTTCGGGGGTTGGGACACTGAAGCTTTCTTT. The encoded protein is CASSHGPGSDFGGWDTEAFF.

Notes on this clonotype: A read error may be the cause here, since a much bigger clone is one base away. The chain employs TRBV5-4 and TRBJ2-1; 7 nucleotides match TRBD2. Per germline, CDR1 SGHNT and CDR2 YYREEE (reference sequence). V dropped 10 bases and J dropped 5; count of bases not matched to a gene: 21. The CDR3 loop spans 17 amino acids. The CDR3: CACTDRGFGGIHNEQFF. The CDR3 DNA is TGTGCCTGCACCGACCGGGGATTCGGGGGGATACACAATGAGCAGTTCTTC.

The table lists this clonotype with many counts. The V call is TRBV11-2, the J call TRBJ1-2, with D possibly TRBD1 on 6 matching bases. CDR1 and CDR2 (germline): SGHAT, FQNNGV. V was trimmed by 6 bases and J by 8 bases, leaving 16 bases between them. The CDR3 has 13 amino acids. CDR3 DNA: TGTGCCAGCAGACCGACGGGTGGGGGCGGCTACACCTTC. Residues: CASRPTGGGGYTF. Using reference TRBV11-2 and TRBJ1-2 for the parts outside the CDR3, the full variable domain is EAGVAQSPRYKIIEKRQSVAFWCNPISGHATLYWYQQILGQGPKLLIQFQNNGVVDDSQLPKDRFSAERLKGVDSTLKIQPAKLEDSAVYLCASRPTGGGGYTFGSGTRLTVV.

The sample holds many counts of this clonotype. The chain has TRBV12-3 or TRBV12-4 and TRBJ1-1; D is unclear. The CDR3 spans 14 residues. V was trimmed by 5 bases and J by 0 bases, leaving 10 bases between them. CDR3 amino acids: CASSGRRVNTEAFF. CDR3 in DNA: TGTGCCAGCAGTGGGAGGAGAGTGAACACTGAAGCTTTCTTT.

This clonotype was seen many times. This chain links TRBV28 with TRBJ2-4; the D gene could be TRBD1 or TRBD2 (5 bases each). V was trimmed by 0 bases and J by 11 bases, leaving 5 bases between them. This CDR3 is 11 amino acids long. In germline, CDR1 is MDHEN, CDR2 SYDVKM. The CDR3 nucleotides read TGTGCCAGCAGTTTATGGGGGGTTCAGTACTTC. Protein sequence: CASSLWGVQYF. Based on the CDR3 plus reference TRBV28 and TRBJ2-4, the full variable domain is DVKVTQSSRYLVKRTGEKVFLECVQDMDHENMFWYRQDPGLGLRLIYFSYDVKMKEKGDIPEGYSVSREKKERFSLILESASTNQTSMYLCASSLWGVQYFGAGTRLSVL.

In this sample, this clonotype turned up many times. The genes are TRBV20-1 and TRBJ1-5; tentative D call: TRBD1 (5 bases). With 0 bases removed from V and 3 bases from J, the gap between germline ends came to 21 bases. In germline, CDR1 is DFQATT, CDR2 SNEGSKA (reference sequence). This CDR3 contains 18 residues. The CDR3 spells CSARDPDRWGTYNQPQHF. CDR3 coding DNA: TGCAGTGCTAGAGATCCGGATCGTTGGGGCACGTACAATCAGCCCCAGCATTTT.

This clonotype was counted ten times or more. The J gene is TRBJ1-4, the V gene TRBV7-9, with D perhaps matching TRBD1 (6 bases). The germline gives CDR1 SEHNR, CDR2 FQNEAQ (reference sequence). This CDR3 has 16 amino acids. The ends were cut back, 2 bases at V and 7 bases at J, with 17 bases in the middle. The CDR3 DNA is TGTGCCAGCAGCTTAAACGGAGGGGGGATTGCTGAAAAACTGTTTTTT. This translates into CASSLNGGGIAEKLFF.